A single sample is the source of the 18 T cell receptor beta chains below, sequenced in a study of shared clonotypes between healthy human individuals. The data were produced by immunoSEQ multiplex PCR, yet TCRdb's version contains in-frame clones alone and is incomplete. This table holds a few million clones, 85% to 95% found once. The sample taken for sequencing was naive CD4+ T cells from PBMCs. Subset of the sample: CD45RA+ positively selected. Receptors were obtained from a man between 18 and 35 years old in good health. Some clones in this sample may be carry-over from other donors' samples.

The CDR3 region has the DNA TGCGCCAGCAGCCGAGGTCAAGGAACCTATGGCTACACCTTC. As protein: CASSRGQGTYGYTF. V and J are TRBV4-1 and TRBJ1-2, with unresolved D. The CDR3 covers 14 residues. V lost 4 bases and J lost 4, with 13 bases in between. The germline gives CDR1 MGHRA, CDR2 YSYEKL.

This chain links TRBV9 with TRBJ2-1; 7 nucleotides match TRBD1. The CDR3 covers 15 residues. Trimming at V came to 0 bases and at J to 3 bases, leaving 3 bases not matched to a gene. The germline CDR1 and CDR2 sequences are SGDLS and YYNGEE. CDR3 sequence reads: CASSVAGQYYNEQFF. The DNA for the CDR3 is TGTGCCAGCAGCGTAGCGGGACAGTACTACAATGAGCAGTTCTTC.

The chain combines TRBV29-1 with TRBJ2-6; TRBD1 might be the D (6 bases). V shed 7 bases and J shed 0 bases, with 19 bases lying between them. Germline V gene lookup returns CDR1 SQVTM and CDR2 ANQGSEA. This CDR3 is built from 17 residues. CDR3: CSGNMDRFPSGANVLTF. Written as DNA, the CDR3 is TGCAGCGGTAACATGGACAGATTTCCCTCTGGGGCCAACGTCCTGACTTTC.

The chain links TRBV19 to TRBJ2-3; the match to TRBD1 covers 7 bases. The V gene's germline CDR1 is LNHDA and CDR2 SQIVND (reference sequence). This CDR3 has 13 residues. V lost 5 bases and J lost 5; bases outside the gene matches: 4. The DNA of the CDR3 is TGTGCCAGTAGTTACCGACAGGGAGATACGCAGTATTTT. The encoded protein is CASSYRQGDTQYF. Variable domain in full (rest from reference TRBV19 and TRBJ2-3): DGGITQSPKYLFRKEGQNVTLSCEQNLNHDAMYWYRQDPGQGLRLIYYSQIVNDFQKGDIAEGYSVSREKKESFPLTVTSAQKNPTAFYLCASSYRQGDTQYFGPGTRLTVL.

This sequence joins TRBV29-1 and TRBJ2-5, with 8 bases identical to TRBD2. The J call is in doubt because the DNA end fits TRBJ2-7 better. This CDR3 region has 17 residues. Germline V gene sequence: CDR1 SQVTM, CDR2 ANQGSEA. CDR3 sequence reads: CSVVYGTRNPPQGEQYF. CDR3 nucleotides: TGCAGCGTTGTTTACGGGACTAGAAACCCCCCTCAGGGCGAGCAGTACTTC.

The chain uses TRBV27 and TRBJ2-7, with TRBD1 matching 11 bases. The CDR3 totals 15 residues. CDR1 and CDR2 (germline): MNHEY, SMNVEV (reference sequence). Trimming removed 3 bases from V and 2 bases from J; junction bases left unmatched: 3. CDR3 DNA sequence: TGTGCCAGCAGTTTTAGGGGACAGGGGGCCTACGAGCAGTACTTC. Translating gives CASSFRGQGAYEQYF.

Turning to this clone: This same CDR3 is encoded by further DNA sequences in the sample. The chain has TRBV27 and TRBJ2-7, with TRBD2 identical over 12 bases. The CDR3 is 15 amino acids. Germline V gene sequence: CDR1 MNHEY, CDR2 SMNVEV (reference sequence). Trimming took 0 bases from V and 4 from J; bases not matched to a gene: 1. CDR3 amino acids: CASSLSGLAGYEQYF. DNA of the CDR3: TGTGCCAGCAGTTTATCTGGACTAGCGGGATACGAGCAGTACTTC.

V is TRBV5-4 and J is TRBJ2-7; 7 positions match TRBD1. CDR3 length: 14 residues. Losses at the gene ends were 4 bases for V and 0 bases for J; bases not matched to a gene: 4. Germline CDR1 and CDR2: SGHNT and YYREEE (reference sequence). The CDR3 here is CASSVRQGSYEQYF. CDR3 in DNA: TGTGCCAGCAGCGTCAGACAGGGCTCCTACGAGCAGTACTTC. Filled out from reference TRBV5-4 and TRBJ2-7, the complete variable domain reads ETGVTQSPTHLIKTRGQQVTLRCSSQSGHNTVSWYQQALGQGPQFIFQYYREEENGRGNFPPRFSGLQFPNYSSELNVNALELDDSALYLCASSVRQGSYEQYFGPGTRLTVT.

The gene calls are TRBV14 and TRBJ2-7; possible D gene TRBD1, 6 bases. CDR1 is SGHDN and CDR2 is FVKESK in the germline V gene. The CDR3 runs to 14 residues. Trimming pared 0 bases from V and 7 bases from J, leaving 13 bases between. The CDR3 DNA sequence: TGTGCCAGCAGCCAAGATATCACAGGGTCGGAGCAGTACTTC. Protein sequence: CASSQDITGSEQYF.

The rearrangement links TRBV25-1 to TRBJ1-6, with D unclear. The CDR3 extends over 15 amino acids. V lost 4 bases and J 0 bases, leaving 7 bases between the germline ends. CDR1 is MGHDK, CDR2 SYGVNS, per germline. CDR3: CASSAQSSYNSPLHF. Written as DNA, the CDR3 is TGTGCCAGCAGTGCACAGAGCTCCTATAATTCACCCCTCCACTTT.

The chain links TRBV5-8 to TRBJ1-5; D gene unclear. The V gene's germline CDR1 is SGHTS and CDR2 YDEGEE. V was clipped by 0 bases and J by 6 bases, with 10 bases between them. This CDR3 has 14 amino acids. The CDR3 here is CASSLDTRGQPQHF. DNA for the CDR3: TGTGCCAGCAGCTTGGATACCCGGGGTCAGCCCCAGCATTTT.

The genes are TRBV7-6 and TRBJ1-3; the D is unclear. This CDR3 is 16 amino acids long. Germline CDR1 reads SGHVS; CDR2 reads FNYEAQ. V lost 0 bases and J lost 0, with 9 bases in between. CDR3 sequence (DNA): TGTGCCAGCAGCTTAGCTTTATGGAACTCTGGAAACACCATATATTTT. This translates into CASSLALWNSGNTIYF. Using reference TRBV7-6 and TRBJ1-3 for the parts outside the CDR3, the full variable domain is GAGVSQSPRYKVTKRGQDVALRCDPISGHVSLYWYRQALGQGPEFLTYFNYEAQQDKSGLPNDRFSAERPEGSISTLTIQRTEQRDSAMYRCASSLALWNSGNTIYFGEGSWLTVV.

This clone appeared a few times. V is TRBV5-1 and J is TRBJ1-5; 8 bases match TRBD1. The CDR3 loop spans 15 amino acids. Germline V gives CDR1 SGHRS, CDR2 YFSETQ. Losses at the gene ends were 4 bases for V and 0 bases for J; bases not matched to a gene: 3. CDR3 sequence reads: CASSPTGDSNQPQHF. CDR3 in DNA: TGCGCCAGCAGCCCGACAGGGGATAGCAATCAGCCCCAGCATTTT.

The chain joins TRBV7-2 to TRBJ2-7; the match to TRBD1 covers 9 bases. V was pared by 1 base and J by 5 bases, with 6 bases of the junction left unmatched. The germline V gene has CDR1 SGHTA and CDR2 FQGNSA. The CDR3 consists of 15 residues. The CDR3 region is CASSLVGTGRNEQYF. The CDR3 DNA reads as TGTGCCAGCAGCTTAGTCGGGACAGGGCGAAACGAGCAGTACTTC.

V and J are TRBV5-1 and TRBJ2-7; D is possibly TRBD1 (5 bases). This CDR3 is 16 amino acids long. Trimming took 4 bases from V and 0 from J, leaving 17 bases between them. Germline CDR1 and CDR2: SGHRS and YFSETQ. This CDR3 reads CASSPVARASSYEQYF. DNA of the CDR3: TGCGCCAGCAGCCCGGTTGCCAGGGCCAGCTCCTACGAGCAGTACTTC.

The chain has TRBV28 and TRBJ2-5; D not resolved. Germline CDR1 MDHEN, CDR2 SYDVKM. The V gene lost 7 bases and the J gene lost 5 bases, with 23 bases spanning the gap. The CDR3 is 16 residues long. The CDR3 here is CASTLGRRQPGETQYF. The DNA for the CDR3 is TGTGCCAGCACCTTGGGTCGGCGGCAGCCTGGGGAGACCCAGTACTTC.

The CDR3 coding sequence is TGTGCCAGTTCAGGGCAGGGGGCTTCTGAAGCTTTCTTT. This encodes CASSGQGASEAFF. The chain is built from TRBV19 and TRBJ1-1; 8 bases fit TRBD1. Germline-derived CDR1 and CDR2 are LNHDA and SQIVND (reference sequence). V gave up 8 bases and J gave up 6 bases; unmatched junction bases: 8. This CDR3 is built from 13 residues.

This clone has a single count. Other DNA sequences in this specimen translate into the identical CDR3. The chain employs TRBV18 and TRBJ2-5; no reliable D call. Germline V CDR1 and CDR2: KGHSH, LQKENI. V lost 2 bases and J 5 bases, leaving 6 bases between the germline ends. The CDR3 loop spans 12 amino acids. CDR3 sequence: CASSPVKETQYF. The DNA for the CDR3 is TGTGCCAGCTCACCAGTGAAGGAGACCCAGTACTTC. The variable domain in full, with the rest retrieved from reference TRBV18 and TRBJ2-5, is NAGVMQNPRHLVRRRGQEARLRCSPMKGHSHVYWYRQLPEEGLKFMVYLQKENIIDESGMPKERFSAEFPKEGPSILRIQQVVRGDSAAYFCASSPVKETQYFGPGTRLLVL.